The clone carrying this T cell receptor beta chain turned up a few times. What it binds is not known. Heparinised blood was drawn once per donor, averaging roughly 110 mL. The study reverse transcribed the entire isolated RNA, so it sequenced expressed TCRB transcripts. TCRdb's table, derived via immunoSEQ multiplex PCR, lists solely in-frame clones and lacks some. The table records about 350,000 clones, 15% to 20% of them present only once. These data come from a study of beta chain features in type 1 diabetes. Points from the study as a whole: Across patients, naive, central memory and Treg TCRB repertoires exhibited apparently greater similarity than was observed across healthy donors.

Germline V gene data show CDR1 as PRHDT and CDR2 as FYEKMQ (reference sequence). The CDR3 is 16 residues long. V lost 5 bases, J lost 5 bases, and 21 bases lay in between. The V gene is TRBV13, the J gene TRBJ1-2; D call uncertain. The specimen sequenced was naive CD4+ T cells from blood. The TCR sequence derives from a woman aged 18-35 years in good health. CDR3 sequence reads: CASSPESGAVRYGYTF. CDR3 in DNA: TGTGCCAGCAGCCCGGAGTCCGGCGCCGTACGTTATGGCTACACCTTC. The full variable domain, with the rest looked up from reference TRBV13 and TRBJ1-2, is AAGVIQSPRHLIKEKRETATLKCYPIPRHDTVYWYQQGPGQDPQFLISFYEKMQSDKGSIPDRFSAQQFSDYHSELNMSSLELGDSALYFCASSPESGAVRYGYTFGSGTRLTVV.